A selection of T cell receptor beta chains follows, all from one sample in a study of blood T cell repertoires in COVID-19. The data were produced by immunoSEQ multiplex PCR, yet TCRdb's version contains in-frame clones alone and is incomplete. The repertoire has 250,000 to 350,000 clones, around 82% of them found once; the top ten carry 0.87%. The sample was peripheral blood. The receptors were gathered from a human donor with COVID-19, enrolled during active disease. The donor label of this sample is uncertain. The conserved cysteine and the conserved F or W are not part of the CDR3 here.

v_call	j_call	cdr3_aa
TRBV19	TRBJ1-3	ASSIVWASGNTIY
TRBV21-1	TRBJ2-3	ASSKAERVQASTDTQY
TRBV7-7	TRBJ2-7	ASSLGTGTRGYEQY
TRBV18	TRBJ2-7	ASSPPGQRVSSEQY
TRBV5-5	TRBJ2-6	ASSLVGGARGANVLT
TRBV12-3/TRBV12-4	TRBJ2-5	ASSLSAGETQY
TRBV28	TRBJ2-7	ASQGLASEQY
TRBV7-6	TRBJ1-2	ASSLNGRSYGYT
TRBV7-3	TRBJ1-4	ASSSPGHRVNEKLF
TRBV10-1	TRBJ1-2	ASSVLTGQGVYGYT
TRBV12-3/TRBV12-4	TRBJ2-7	ASSLGGWDEQY
TRBV11-1	TRBJ2-5	ASSRDRGETQY
TRBV25-1	TRBJ1-1	ASSVGSPLGAF
TRBV30	TRBJ1-5	AWSDRGRGPQH
TRBV5-1	TRBJ1-6	ASSLDRGSNSPLH
TRBV7-3	TRBJ2-2	ASSLSGTSGRQSGELF
TRBV29-1	TRBJ2-7	SVTRQGVGEQY
TRBV28	TRBJ1-2	ASRTGGVGDYGYT
TRBV7-9	TRBJ2-1	ASSLDRSGSNEDNEQF
TRBV6-5	TRBJ2-2	ASSYRGLGELF
TRBV6-5	TRBJ2-3	ASRASGRTDTQY
TRBV19	TRBJ1-5	ASTLDRGAWQPQH
TRBV18	TRBJ1-1	ASSPFAQGGTEAF
TRBV19	TRBJ1-6	ASSNLGQGNSPLH
TRBV19	TRBJ2-2	ASTGRLYRGGGELF
TRBV28	TRBJ2-7	ASSSQIGHRGQGISYEQY
TRBV9	TRBJ2-5	ASSVGAGAGETQY
TRBV11-3	TRBJ2-7	ASSLRSAYEQY
TRBV5-4	TRBJ1-6	ASSFPGRGNSPLH
TRBV2	TRBJ2-3	ASREGLATDTQY
TRBV29-1	TRBJ1-1	SVGGQMNTEAF
TRBV5-4	TRBJ1-2	ASSGASIGTYT
TRBV5-4	TRBJ2-5	AWGQGQETQY
TRBV24-1	TRBJ2-1	ATSGWGETYNEQF
TRBV6-1	TRBJ2-5	ASSELRGGRETQY
TRBV6-4	TRBJ2-7	ASSPSVGGAPYEQY
TRBV5-1	TRBJ2-3	ASSLSGAADTQY
TRBV7-2	TRBJ1-5	ASSQTGQPQH
TRBV3-1/TRBV3-2	TRBJ2-3	ASSRAGYADTQY
TRBV5-1	TRBJ1-5	ASSTGTGNQPQH
TRBV9	TRBJ1-5	ASSSGTGRDQPQH
TRBV30	TRBJ2-3	GIGAGWGDTQY
TRBV30	TRBJ1-6	AWNARRDSPLH
TRBV11-2	TRBJ2-7	ASSTRLAGGEEQY
TRBV7-2	TRBJ1-3	ASSLGPGTGDNTIY
TRBV27	TRBJ2-1	ASSSLGQGARNEQF
TRBV7-2	TRBJ1-2	ASSLSQGSYGYT
TRBV30	TRBJ1-6	AWSVGGTGGISPLH
TRBV20-1	TRBJ1-5	SASMTTGVNQPQH
TRBV7-9	TRBJ2-3	ASSLVLGAADTQY